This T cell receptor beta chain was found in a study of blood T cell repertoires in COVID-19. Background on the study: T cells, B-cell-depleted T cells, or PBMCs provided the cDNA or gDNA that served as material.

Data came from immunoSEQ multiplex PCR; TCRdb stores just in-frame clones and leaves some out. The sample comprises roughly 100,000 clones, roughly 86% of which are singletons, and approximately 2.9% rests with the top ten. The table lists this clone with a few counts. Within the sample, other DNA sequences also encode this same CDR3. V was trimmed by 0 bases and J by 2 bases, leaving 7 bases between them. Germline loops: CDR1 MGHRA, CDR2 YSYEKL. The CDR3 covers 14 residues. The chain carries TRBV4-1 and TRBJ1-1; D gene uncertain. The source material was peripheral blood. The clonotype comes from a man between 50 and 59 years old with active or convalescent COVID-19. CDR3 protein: CASSQDIGNTEAFF. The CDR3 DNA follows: TGCGCCAGCAGCCAAGACATCGGTAACACTGAAGCTTTCTTT.